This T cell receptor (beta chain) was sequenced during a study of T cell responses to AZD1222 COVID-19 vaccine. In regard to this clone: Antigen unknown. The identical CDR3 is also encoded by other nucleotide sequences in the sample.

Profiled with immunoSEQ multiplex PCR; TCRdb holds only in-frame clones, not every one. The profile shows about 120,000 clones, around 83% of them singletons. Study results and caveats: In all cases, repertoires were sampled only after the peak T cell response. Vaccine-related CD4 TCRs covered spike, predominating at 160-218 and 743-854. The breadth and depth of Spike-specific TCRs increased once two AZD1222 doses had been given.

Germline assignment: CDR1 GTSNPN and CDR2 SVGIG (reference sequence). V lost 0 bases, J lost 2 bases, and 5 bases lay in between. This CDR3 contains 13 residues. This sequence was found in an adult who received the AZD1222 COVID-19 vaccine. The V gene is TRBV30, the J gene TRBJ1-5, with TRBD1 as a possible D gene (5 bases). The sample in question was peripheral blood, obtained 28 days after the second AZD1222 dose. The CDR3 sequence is CAWSVQGNQPQHF. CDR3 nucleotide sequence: TGTGCCTGGAGTGTACAGGGCAATCAGCCCCAGCATTTT.